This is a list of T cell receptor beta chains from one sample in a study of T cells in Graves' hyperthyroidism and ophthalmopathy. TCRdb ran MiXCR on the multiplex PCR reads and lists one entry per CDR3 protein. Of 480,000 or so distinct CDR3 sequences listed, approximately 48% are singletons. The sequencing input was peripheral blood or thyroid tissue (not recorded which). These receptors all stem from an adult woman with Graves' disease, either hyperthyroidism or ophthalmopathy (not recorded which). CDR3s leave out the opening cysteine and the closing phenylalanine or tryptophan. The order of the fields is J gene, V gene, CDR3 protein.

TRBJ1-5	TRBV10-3	ATARTPGGHQPQH
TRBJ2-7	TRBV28	ATTGLAGEQY
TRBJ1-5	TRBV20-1	SAEDSFNQPQH
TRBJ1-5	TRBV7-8	ASSPDWGNQPQH
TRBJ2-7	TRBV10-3	ATNRGETYEQY
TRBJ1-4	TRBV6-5	ASSSLVTATNEKLF
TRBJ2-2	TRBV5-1	ASSLTSGRDTGELF
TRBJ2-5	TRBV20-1	SATGGLAGSQETQY
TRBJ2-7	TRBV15	ATSRERGTSTYEQY
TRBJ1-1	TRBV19	ASSPSTGWNTEAF